This TCR beta chain was recorded in a study of blood T cell repertoires in COVID-19. Turning to the study itself: Some COVID-19 samples were acute and others convalescent; all came from the United States, Italy and Spain.

Germline V gene sequence: CDR1 MDHEN, CDR2 SYDVKM. The trim removed 4 bases at V and 4 bases at J, leaving 7 bases unmatched. The CDR3 totals 15 residues. The authors' processing: Estimated nucleated cell counts came from reference gene primer amplification. Assay used: immunoSEQ multiplex PCR; TCRdb lists only in-frame clones, some missing. V and J calls and clone size follow that table, whereas D and trimming were derived from the DNA. The sample consists of about 11,000 clones, around 90% of them appearing once. Material for sequencing was peripheral blood. This sequence was found in a human donor in a cohort sampled during active COVID-19. This chain uses TRBV28 with TRBJ2-3; 8 nucleotides line up with TRBD2. CDR3 region: CASSSPGGGADTQYF. CDR3 nucleotides: TGTGCCAGCAGTTCTCCGGGGGGGGGCGCAGATACGCAGTATTTT.